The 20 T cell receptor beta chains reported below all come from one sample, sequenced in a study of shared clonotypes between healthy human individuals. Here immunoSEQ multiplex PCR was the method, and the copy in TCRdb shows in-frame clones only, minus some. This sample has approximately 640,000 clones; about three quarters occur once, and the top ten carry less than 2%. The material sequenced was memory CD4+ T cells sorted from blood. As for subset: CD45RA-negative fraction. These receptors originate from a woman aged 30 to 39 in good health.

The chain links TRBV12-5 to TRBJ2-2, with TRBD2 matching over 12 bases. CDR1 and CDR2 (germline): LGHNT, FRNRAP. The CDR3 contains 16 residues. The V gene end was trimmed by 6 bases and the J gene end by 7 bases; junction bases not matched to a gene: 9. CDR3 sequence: CASGSRLAGESGELFF. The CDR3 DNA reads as TGTGCTAGTGGATCTCGACTAGCGGGAGAAAGCGGGGAGCTGTTTTTT.

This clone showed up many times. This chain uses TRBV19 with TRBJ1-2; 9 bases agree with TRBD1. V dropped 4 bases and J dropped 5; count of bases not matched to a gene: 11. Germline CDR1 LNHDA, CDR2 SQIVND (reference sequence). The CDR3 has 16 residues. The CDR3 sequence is CASSNDTPDRGYGYTF. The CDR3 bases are TGTGCCAGTAGTAACGACACCCCGGACAGGGGTTATGGCTACACCTTC.

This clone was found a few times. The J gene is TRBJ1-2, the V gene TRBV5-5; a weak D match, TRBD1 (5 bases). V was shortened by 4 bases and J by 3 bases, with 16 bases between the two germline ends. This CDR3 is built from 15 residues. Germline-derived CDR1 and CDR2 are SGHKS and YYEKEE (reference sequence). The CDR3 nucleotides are TGTGCCAGCAGCGACCACGGGCAGGGTGACTATGGCTACACCTTC. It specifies CASSDHGQGDYGYTF.

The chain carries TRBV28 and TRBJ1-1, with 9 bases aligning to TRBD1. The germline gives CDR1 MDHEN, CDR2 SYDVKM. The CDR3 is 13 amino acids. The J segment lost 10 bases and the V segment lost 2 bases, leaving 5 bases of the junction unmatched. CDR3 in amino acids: CASSLRPTGGAFF. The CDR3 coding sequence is TGTGCCAGCAGTTTAAGACCGACAGGGGGAGCTTTCTTT.

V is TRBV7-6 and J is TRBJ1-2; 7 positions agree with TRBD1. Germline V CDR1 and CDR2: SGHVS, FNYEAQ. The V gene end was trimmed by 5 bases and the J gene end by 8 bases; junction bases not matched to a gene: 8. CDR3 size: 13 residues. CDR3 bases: TGTGCCAGCAGCCGGACAGGCGGGGAGGGCTACACCTTC. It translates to CASSRTGGEGYTF.

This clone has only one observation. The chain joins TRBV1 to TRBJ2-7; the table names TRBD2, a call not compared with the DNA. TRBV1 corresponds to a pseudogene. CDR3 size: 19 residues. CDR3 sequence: CTSSPQTGTSGRSAYEQYF. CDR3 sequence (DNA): TGCACCAGCAGCCCCCAAACCGGGACTAGCGGGAGGAGTGCCTACGAGCAGTACTTC.

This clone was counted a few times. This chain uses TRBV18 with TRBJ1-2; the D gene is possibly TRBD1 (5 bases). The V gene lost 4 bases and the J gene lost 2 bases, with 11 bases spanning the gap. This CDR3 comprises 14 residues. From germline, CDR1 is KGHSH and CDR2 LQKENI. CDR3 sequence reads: CASSLLDKNYGYTF. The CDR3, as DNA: TGTGCCAGCTCACTCCTGGACAAAAACTATGGCTACACCTTC. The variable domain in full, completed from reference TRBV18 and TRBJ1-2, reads NAGVMQNPRHLVRRRGQEARLRCSPMKGHSHVYWYRQLPEEGLKFMVYLQKENIIDESGMPKERFSAEFPKEGPSILRIQQVVRGDSAAYFCASSLLDKNYGYTFGSGTRLTVV.

This CDR3 is CASSQGRAVSTDTQYF. CDR3 DNA: TGCGCCAGCAGTCAGGGACGGGCCGTTAGCACAGATACGCAGTATTTT. V is TRBV5-1 and J is TRBJ2-3; D is possibly TRBD1 or TRBD2 (5 bases each). This CDR3 region has 16 residues. The V and J ends lost 5 bases and 0 bases respectively, with 16 bases between them. Germline V lookup: CDR1 SGHRS, CDR2 YFSETQ. The full variable domain, with the rest looked up from reference TRBV5-1 and TRBJ2-3, is KAGVTQTPRYLIKTRGQQVTLSCSPISGHRSVSWYQQTPGQGLQFLFEYFSETQRNKGNFPGRFSGRQFSNSRSEMNVSTLELGDSALYLCASSQGRAVSTDTQYFGPGTRLTVL.

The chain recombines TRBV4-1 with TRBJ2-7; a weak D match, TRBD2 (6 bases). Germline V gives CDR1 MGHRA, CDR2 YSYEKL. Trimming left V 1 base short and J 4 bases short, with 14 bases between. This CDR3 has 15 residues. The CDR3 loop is CASSQAASATYEQYF. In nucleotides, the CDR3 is TGCGCCAGCAGCCAAGCCGCTAGCGCGACTTACGAGCAGTACTTC.

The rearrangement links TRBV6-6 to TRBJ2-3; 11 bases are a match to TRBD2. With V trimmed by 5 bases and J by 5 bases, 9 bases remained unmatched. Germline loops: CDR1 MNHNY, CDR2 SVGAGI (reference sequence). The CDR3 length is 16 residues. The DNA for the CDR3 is TGTGCCAGCAGTAGCGCCGGGACTAGCGGACAAGATACGCAGTATTTT. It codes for CASSSAGTSGQDTQYF.

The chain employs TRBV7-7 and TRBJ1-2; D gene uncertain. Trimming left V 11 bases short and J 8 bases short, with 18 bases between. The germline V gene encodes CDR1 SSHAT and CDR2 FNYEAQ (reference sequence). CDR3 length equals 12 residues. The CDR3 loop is CACKTERGGYTF. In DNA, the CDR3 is TGTGCCTGTAAGACCGAACGGGGAGGCTACACCTTC.

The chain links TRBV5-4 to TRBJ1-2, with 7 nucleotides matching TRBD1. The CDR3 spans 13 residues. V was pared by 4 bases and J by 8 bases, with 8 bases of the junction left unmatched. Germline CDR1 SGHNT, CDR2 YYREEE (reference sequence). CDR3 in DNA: TGTGCCAGCAGCCCGGGACAGAGAGAGGGCTACACCTTC. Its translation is CASSPGQREGYTF.

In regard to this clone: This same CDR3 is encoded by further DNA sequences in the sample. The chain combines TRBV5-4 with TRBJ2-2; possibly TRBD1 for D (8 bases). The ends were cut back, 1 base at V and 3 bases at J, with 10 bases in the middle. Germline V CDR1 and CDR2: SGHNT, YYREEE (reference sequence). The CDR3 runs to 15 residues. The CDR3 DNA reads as TGTGCCAGCAGCTTGACAGGGGGGGACACCGGGGAGCTGTTTTTT. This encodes CASSLTGGDTGELFF.

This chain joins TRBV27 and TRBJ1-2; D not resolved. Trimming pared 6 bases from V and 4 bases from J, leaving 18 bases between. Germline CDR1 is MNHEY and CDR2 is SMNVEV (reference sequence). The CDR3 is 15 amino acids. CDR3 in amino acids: CASSSHRGGSYGYTF. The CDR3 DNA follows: TGTGCCAGCAGCTCACACCGGGGAGGGAGCTATGGCTACACCTTC.

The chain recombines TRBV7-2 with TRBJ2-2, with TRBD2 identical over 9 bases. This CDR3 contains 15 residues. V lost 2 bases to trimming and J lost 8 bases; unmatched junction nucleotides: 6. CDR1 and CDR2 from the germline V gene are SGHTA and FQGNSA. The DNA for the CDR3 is TGTGCCAGCAGCTTATATAGCGGGAGCAAGGGGGAGCTGTTTTTT. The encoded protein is CASSLYSGSKGELFF.

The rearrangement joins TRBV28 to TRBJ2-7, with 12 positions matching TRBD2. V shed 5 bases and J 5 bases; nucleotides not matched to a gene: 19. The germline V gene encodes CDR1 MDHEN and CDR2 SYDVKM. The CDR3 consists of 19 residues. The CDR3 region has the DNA TGTGCCAGCAGTCATGGCCCTGGACTAGCGGGACTGACAAGGCACGAGCAGTACTTC. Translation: CASSHGPGLAGLTRHEQYF.

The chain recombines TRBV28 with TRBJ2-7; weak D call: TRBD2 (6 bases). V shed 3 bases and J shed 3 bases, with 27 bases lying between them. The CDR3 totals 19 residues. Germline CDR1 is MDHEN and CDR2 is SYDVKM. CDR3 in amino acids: CASSFSLLGYGGSIYEQYF. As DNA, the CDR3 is TGTGCCAGCAGTTTTTCCCTCCTCGGATATGGAGGGAGTATCTACGAGCAGTACTTC.

The CDR3 loop is CASSAGRSTYEQYF. Here the CDR3 DNA reads TGTGCCAGCAGTGCTGGCAGGTCCACCTACGAGCAGTACTTC. The rearrangement joins TRBV28 to TRBJ2-7; D not resolved. Trimming removed 5 bases at V and 2 bases at J, with 13 bases between. Germline V gene lookup returns CDR1 MDHEN and CDR2 SYDVKM. CDR3 length: 14 amino acids.

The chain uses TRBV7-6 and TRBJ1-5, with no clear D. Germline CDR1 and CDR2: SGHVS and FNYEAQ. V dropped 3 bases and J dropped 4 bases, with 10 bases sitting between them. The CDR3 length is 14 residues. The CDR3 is CASSLKHTNQPQHF. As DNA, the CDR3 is TGTGCCAGCAGCTTGAAACACACAAATCAGCCCCAGCATTTT.

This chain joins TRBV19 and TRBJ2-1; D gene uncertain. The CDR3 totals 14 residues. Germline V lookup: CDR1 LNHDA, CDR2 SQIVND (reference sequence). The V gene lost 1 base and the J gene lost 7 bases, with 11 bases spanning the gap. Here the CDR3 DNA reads TGTGCCAGTAGTATAGTACATCCGGTGAATGAGCAGTTCTTC. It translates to CASSIVHPVNEQFF. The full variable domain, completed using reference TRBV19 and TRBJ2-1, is DGGITQSPKYLFRKEGQNVTLSCEQNLNHDAMYWYRQDPGQGLRLIYYSQIVNDFQKGDIAEGYSVSREKKESFPLTVTSAQKNPTAFYLCASSIVHPVNEQFFGPGTRLTVL.